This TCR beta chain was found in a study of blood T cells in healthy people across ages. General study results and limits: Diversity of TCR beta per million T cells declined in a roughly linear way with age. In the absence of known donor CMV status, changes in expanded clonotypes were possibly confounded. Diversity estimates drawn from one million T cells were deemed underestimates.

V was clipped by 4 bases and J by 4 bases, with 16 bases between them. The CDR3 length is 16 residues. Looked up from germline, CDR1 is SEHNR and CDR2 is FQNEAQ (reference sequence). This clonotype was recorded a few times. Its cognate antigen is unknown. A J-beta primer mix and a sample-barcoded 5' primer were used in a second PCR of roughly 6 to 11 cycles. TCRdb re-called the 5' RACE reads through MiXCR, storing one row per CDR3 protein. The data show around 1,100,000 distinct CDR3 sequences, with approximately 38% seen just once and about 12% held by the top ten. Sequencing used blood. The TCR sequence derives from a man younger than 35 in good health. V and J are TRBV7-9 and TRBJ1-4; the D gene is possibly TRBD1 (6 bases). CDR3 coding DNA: TGTGCCAGCAGCTCCCTGGGGGGGCAGATTAATGAAAAACTGTTTTTT. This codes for CASSSLGGQINEKLFF.